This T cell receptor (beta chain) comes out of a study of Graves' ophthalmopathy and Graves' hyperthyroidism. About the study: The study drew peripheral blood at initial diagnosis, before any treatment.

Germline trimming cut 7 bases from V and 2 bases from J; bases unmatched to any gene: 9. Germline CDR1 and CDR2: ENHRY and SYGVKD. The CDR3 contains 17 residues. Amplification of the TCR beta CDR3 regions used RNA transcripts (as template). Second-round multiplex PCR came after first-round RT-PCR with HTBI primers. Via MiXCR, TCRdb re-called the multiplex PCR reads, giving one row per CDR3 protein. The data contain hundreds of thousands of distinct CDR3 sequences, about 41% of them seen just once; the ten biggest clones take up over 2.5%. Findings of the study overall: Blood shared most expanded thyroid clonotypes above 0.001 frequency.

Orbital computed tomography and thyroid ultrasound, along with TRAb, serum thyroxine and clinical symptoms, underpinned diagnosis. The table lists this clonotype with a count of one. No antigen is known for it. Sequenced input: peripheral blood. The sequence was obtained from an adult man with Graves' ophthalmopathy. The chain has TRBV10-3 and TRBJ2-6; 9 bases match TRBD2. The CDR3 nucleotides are TGTGCCATCAAAGGTAGCGGGAGACTTACTGGGGCCAACGTCCTGACTTTC. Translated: CAIKGSGRLTGANVLTF.